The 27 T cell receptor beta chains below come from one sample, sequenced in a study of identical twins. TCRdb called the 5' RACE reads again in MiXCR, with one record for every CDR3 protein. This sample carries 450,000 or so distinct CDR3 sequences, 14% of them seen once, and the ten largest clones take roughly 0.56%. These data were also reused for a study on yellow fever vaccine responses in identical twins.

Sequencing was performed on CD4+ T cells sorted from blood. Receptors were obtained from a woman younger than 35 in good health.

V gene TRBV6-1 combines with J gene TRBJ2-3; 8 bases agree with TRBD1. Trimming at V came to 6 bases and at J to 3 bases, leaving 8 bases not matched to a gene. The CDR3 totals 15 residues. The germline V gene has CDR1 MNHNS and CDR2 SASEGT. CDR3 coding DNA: TGTGCCAGCAGGGCTGGACAGGGAATAACAGATACGCAGTATTTT. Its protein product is CASRAGQGITDTQYF.

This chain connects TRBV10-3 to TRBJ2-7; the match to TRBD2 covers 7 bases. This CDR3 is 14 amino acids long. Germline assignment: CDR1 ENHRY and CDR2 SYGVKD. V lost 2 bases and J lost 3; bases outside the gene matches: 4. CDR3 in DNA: TGTGCCATCAGTGAGAATGGGGAGGGCTACGAGCAGTACTTC. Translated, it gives CAISENGEGYEQYF.

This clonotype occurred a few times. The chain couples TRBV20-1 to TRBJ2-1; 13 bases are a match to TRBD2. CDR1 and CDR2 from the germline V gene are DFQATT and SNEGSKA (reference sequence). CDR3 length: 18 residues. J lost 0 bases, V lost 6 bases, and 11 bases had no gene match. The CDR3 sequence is CSAKTGTSGASSYNEQFF. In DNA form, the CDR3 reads TGCAGTGCGAAAACCGGGACTAGCGGGGCCAGCTCCTACAATGAGCAGTTCTTC.

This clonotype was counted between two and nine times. Here the CDR3 DNA reads TGCAGCGTGGGGACGGGGGTTCTATCGACAACCCAGTACTTC. Protein: CSVGTGVLSTTQYF. V is TRBV29-1 and J is TRBJ2-5; D is perhaps TRBD2 (6 bases). This CDR3 region has 14 residues. Trimming took off 6 bases at V and 8 bases at J, with 22 bases between the two ends. The germline gives CDR1 SQVTM, CDR2 ANQGSEA.

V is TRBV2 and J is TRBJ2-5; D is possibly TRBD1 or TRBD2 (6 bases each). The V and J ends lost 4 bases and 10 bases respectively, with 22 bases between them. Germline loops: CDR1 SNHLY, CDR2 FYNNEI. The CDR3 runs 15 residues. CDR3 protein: CASSADRTLLGGQYF. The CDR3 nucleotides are TGTGCCAGCAGTGCCGACAGGACCCTTCTGGGGGGCCAGTACTTC.

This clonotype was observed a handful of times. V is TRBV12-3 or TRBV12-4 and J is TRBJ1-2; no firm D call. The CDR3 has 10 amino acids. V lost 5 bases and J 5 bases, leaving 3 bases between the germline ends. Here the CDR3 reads CASSIYGYTF. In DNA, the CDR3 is TGTGCCAGCAGTATTTATGGCTACACCTTC.

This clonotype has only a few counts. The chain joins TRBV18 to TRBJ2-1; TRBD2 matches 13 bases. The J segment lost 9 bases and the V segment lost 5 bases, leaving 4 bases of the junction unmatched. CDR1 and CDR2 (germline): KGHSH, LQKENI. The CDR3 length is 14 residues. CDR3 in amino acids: CASSEGTSGVEQFF. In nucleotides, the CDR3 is TGTGCCAGCTCAGAGGGGACTAGCGGGGTTGAGCAGTTCTTC.

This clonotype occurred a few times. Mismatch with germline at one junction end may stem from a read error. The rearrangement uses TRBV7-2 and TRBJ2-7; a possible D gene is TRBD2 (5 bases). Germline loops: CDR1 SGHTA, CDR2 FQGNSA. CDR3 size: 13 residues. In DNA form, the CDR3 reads TGTGCCAGCAGCCGTGAGGACTTGCCTTATCGGAACTTC. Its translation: CASSREDLPYRNF.

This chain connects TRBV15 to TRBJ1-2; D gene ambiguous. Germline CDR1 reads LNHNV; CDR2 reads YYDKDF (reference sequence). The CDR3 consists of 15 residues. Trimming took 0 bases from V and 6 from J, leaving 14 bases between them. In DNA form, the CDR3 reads TGTGCCACCAGCAGAGATCAGAGGGCTGTTGATGGCTACACCTTC. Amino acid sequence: CATSRDQRAVDGYTF.

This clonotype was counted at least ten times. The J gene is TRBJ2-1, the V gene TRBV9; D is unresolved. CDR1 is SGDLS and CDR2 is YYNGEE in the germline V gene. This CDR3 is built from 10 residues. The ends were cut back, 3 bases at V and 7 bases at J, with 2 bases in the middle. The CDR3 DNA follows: TGTGCCAGCAGCGGGAATGAGCAGTTCTTC. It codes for CASSGNEQFF.

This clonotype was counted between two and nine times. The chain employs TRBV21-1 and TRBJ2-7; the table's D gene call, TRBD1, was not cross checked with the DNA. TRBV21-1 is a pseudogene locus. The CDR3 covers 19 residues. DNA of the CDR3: TGTGCCAGCAGCAAAGTGGAAAGTGCATCTCGGGACAGAACCTACGAGCAGTACTTC. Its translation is CASSKVESASRDRTYEQYF.

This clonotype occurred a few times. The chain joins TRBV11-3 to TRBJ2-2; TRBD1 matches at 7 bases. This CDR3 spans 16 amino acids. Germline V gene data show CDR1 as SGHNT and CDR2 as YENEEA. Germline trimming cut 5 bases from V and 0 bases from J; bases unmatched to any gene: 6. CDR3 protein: CASSLRGSANTGELFF. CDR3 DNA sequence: TGTGCCAGCAGCCTCAGGGGGTCCGCGAACACCGGGGAGCTGTTTTTT.

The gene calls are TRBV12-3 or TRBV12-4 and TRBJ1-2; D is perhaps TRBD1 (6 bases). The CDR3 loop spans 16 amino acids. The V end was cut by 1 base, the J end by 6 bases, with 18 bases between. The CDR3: CASSLGGRGKGNGYTF. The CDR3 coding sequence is TGTGCCAGCAGTTTAGGTGGTAGGGGGAAAGGGAATGGCTACACCTTC.

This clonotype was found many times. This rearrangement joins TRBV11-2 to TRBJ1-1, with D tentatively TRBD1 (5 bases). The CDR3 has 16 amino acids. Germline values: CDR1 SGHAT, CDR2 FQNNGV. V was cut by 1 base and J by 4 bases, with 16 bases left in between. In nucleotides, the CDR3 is TGTGCCAGCAGCTTAGGCCGAGGGGCTCAAAGCACTGAAGCTTTCTTT. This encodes CASSLGRGAQSTEAFF.

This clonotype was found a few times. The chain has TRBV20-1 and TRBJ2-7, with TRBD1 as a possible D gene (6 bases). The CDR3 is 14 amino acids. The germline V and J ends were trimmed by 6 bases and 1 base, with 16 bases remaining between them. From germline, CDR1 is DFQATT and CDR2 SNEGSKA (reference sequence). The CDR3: CSASRQAYSYEQYF. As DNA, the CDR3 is TGCAGTGCCAGTCGACAGGCATATTCCTACGAGCAGTACTTC.

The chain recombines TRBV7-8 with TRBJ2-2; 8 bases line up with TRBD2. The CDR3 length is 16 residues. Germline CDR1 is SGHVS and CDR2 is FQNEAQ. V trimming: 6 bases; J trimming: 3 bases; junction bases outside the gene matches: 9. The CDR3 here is CASRKLAGSDTGELFF. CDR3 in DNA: TGTGCCAGCAGGAAATTAGCGGGGTCGGACACCGGGGAGCTGTTTTTT.

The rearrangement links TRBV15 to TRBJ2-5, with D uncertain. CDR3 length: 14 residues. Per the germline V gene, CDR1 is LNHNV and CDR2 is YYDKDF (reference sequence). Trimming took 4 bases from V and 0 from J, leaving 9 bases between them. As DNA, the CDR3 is TGTGCCACCAGCACGAGGCGACACCAAGAGACCCAGTACTTC. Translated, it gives CATSTRRHQETQYF.

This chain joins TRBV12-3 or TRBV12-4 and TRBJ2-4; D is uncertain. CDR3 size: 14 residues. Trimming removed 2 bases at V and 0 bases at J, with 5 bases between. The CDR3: CASSLSLAKNIQYF. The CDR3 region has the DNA TGTGCCAGCAGTTTAAGCCTAGCCAAAAACATTCAGTACTTC.

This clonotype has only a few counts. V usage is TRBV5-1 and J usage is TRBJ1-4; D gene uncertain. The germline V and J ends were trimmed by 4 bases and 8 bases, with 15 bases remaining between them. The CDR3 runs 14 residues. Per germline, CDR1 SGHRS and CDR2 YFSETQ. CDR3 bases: TGCGCCAGCAGCCCCCATGGTGGTTCCGAAAAACTGTTTTTT. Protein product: CASSPHGGSEKLFF.

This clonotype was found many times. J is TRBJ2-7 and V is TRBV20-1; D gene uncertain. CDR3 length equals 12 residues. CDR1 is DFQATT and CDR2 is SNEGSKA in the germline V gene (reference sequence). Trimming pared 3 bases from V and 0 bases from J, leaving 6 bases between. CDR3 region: CSARLISYEQYF. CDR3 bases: TGCAGTGCTAGGCTGATCTCCTACGAGCAGTACTTC.

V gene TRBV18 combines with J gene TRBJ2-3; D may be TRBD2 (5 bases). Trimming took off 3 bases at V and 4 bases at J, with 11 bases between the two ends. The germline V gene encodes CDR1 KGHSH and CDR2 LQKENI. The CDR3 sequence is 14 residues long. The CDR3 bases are TGTGCCAGCTCACCCTCGCGGGTACCAGATACGCAGTATTTT. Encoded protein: CASSPSRVPDTQYF.

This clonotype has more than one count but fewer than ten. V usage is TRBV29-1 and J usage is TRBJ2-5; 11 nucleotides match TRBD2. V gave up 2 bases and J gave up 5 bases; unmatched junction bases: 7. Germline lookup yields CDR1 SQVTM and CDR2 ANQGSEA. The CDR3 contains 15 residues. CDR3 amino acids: CSVERSGGARETQYF. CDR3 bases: TGCAGCGTTGAACGTAGCGGGGGGGCGAGGGAGACCCAGTACTTC.

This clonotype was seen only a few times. The CDR3 sequence: CASSLYQGAVETQYF. The CDR3 DNA reads as TGCGCCAGCAGCTTGTATCAGGGGGCGGTGGAGACCCAGTACTTC. V gene TRBV5-1 combines with J gene TRBJ2-5, with 8 positions matching TRBD1. The CDR3 length is 15 residues. J lost 5 bases, V lost 1 base, and 7 bases had no gene match. Germline V lookup: CDR1 SGHRS, CDR2 YFSETQ.

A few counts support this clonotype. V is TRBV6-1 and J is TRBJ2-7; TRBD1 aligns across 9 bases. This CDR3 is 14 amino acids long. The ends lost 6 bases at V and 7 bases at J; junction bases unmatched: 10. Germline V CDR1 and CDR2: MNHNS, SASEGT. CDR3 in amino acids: CASREPDRGREQYF. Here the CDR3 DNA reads TGTGCCAGCAGGGAACCGGACAGGGGCCGGGAGCAGTACTTC.

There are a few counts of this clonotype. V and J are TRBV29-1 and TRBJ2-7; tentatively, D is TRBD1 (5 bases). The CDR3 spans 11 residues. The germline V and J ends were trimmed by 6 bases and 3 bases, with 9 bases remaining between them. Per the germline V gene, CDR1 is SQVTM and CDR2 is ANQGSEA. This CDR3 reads CSVTGNYEQYF. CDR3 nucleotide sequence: TGCAGCGTCACAGGTAACTACGAGCAGTACTTC.

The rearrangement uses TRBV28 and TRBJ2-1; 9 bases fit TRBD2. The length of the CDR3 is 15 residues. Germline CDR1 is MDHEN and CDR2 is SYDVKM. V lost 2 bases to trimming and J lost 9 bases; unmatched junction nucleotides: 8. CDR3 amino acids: CASSLGGSGSREQFF. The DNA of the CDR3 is TGTGCCAGCAGTTTAGGGGGTAGCGGGAGTCGTGAGCAGTTCTTC.

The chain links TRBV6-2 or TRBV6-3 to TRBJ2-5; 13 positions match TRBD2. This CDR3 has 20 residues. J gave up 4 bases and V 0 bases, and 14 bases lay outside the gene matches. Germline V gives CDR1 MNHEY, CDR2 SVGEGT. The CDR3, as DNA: TGTGCCAGCAGTTACTCGGTTGGGACTAGCGGGATTCGGGCCAGAGAGACCCAGTACTTC. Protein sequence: CASSYSVGTSGIRARETQYF.